A single sample is the source of the 11 T cell receptor beta chains below, sequenced in a study of T cells in Graves' hyperthyroidism and ophthalmopathy. Amplification targeted TCR beta CDR3 regions from RNA transcripts. HTBI primers were employed in a first-round RT-PCR of the TCR CDR3. MiXCR was run by TCRdb on the multiplex PCR reads, yielding one entry per CDR3 protein. There are around 700,000 distinct CDR3 sequences in the sample; 15% to 20% occur only once, and approximately 15% lies in the top ten. Source material: blood. These receptors all come from a woman in her 50s with Graves' hyperthyroidism that later progressed to Graves' ophthalmopathy.

This clonotype was counted only a few times. The CDR3 nucleotides read TGTGCCAGCAGCTCCGTCCGGGGAGAGACCCAGTACTTC. This sequence encodes CASSSVRGETQYF. The chain carries TRBV7-3 and TRBJ2-5, with a weak D call TRBD2 (5 bases). The CDR3 loop spans 13 amino acids. Trimming took off 4 bases at V and 4 bases at J, with 10 bases between the two ends. Per the germline V gene, CDR1 is SGHTA and CDR2 is FQGTGA.

The V and J genes are TRBV5-1 and TRBJ1-6; TRBD1 matches at 9 bases. V dropped 0 bases and J dropped 14; count of bases not matched to a gene: 12. The CDR3 spans 16 residues. Germline values: CDR1 SGHRS, CDR2 YFSETQ. The CDR3 loop reads CASSLEGQGGIATLHF. The CDR3 DNA sequence: TGCGCCAGCAGCTTGGAGGGACAGGGAGGGATAGCTACCCTCCACTTT.

DNA of the CDR3: TGTGCCAGCAGCCAAGATCAGGGTAGAGGTTCAGGTCACCCCTACGAGCAGTACTTC. Amino acid sequence: CASSQDQGRGSGHPYEQYF. The chain uses TRBV4-2 and TRBJ2-7, with a weak D call TRBD1 (5 bases). V lost 0 bases and J 2 bases, leaving 23 bases between the germline ends. The CDR3 covers 19 residues. Germline V gene data show CDR1 as LGHNA and CDR2 as YNFKEQ.

This clonotype was recorded at least ten times. The chain uses TRBV30 and TRBJ1-1, with a tentative D call TRBD1 (5 bases). The V gene's germline CDR1 is GTSNPN and CDR2 SVGIG (reference sequence). The V and J ends lost 6 bases and 12 bases respectively, with 17 bases between them. CDR3 length equals 11 residues. CDR3 nucleotide sequence: TGTGCCTGCAACCGGGCCCGGGGGACTTTCTTT. It yields the protein CACNRARGTFF.

A remark on this clonotype: This may come from a read error, since a much larger clone is one base off. The chain uses TRBV3-1 and TRBJ2-3; no reliable D call. Germline V gives CDR1 LGHDT, CDR2 YNNKEL (reference sequence). The CDR3 runs 15 residues. The CDR3 sequence is CAGSQRPEGTDTQYF. The CDR3 DNA is TGTGCCGGCAGCCAAAGACCAGAAGGCACAGATACGCAGTATTTT.

V is TRBV7-9 and J is TRBJ1-2; a possible D gene is TRBD1 (5 bases). Germline loops: CDR1 SEHNR, CDR2 FQNEAQ (reference sequence). Deletions cut 10 bases from V and 5 bases from J, with 17 bases between. This CDR3 has 13 residues. Here the CDR3 reads CATSPRVWYGYTF. In nucleotides, the CDR3 is TGTGCCACTAGCCCCAGGGTATGGTATGGCTACACCTTC.

This clonotype has at least ten counts. The chain uses TRBV5-4 and TRBJ2-1, with D possibly being TRBD1 or TRBD2 (6 bases each). This CDR3 is built from 15 residues. The V gene's germline CDR1 is SGHNT and CDR2 YYREEE (reference sequence). The V end was cut by 1 base, the J end by 5 bases, with 13 bases between. Here the CDR3 reads CASSLKGEENNEQFF. CDR3 bases: TGTGCCAGCAGCTTGAAGGGGGAGGAGAACAATGAGCAGTTCTTC. The full variable domain, its missing parts supplied by reference TRBV5-4 and TRBJ2-1, is ETGVTQSPTHLIKTRGQQVTLRCSSQSGHNTVSWYQQALGQGPQFIFQYYREEENGRGNFPPRFSGLQFPNYSSELNVNALELDDSALYLCASSLKGEENNEQFFGPGTRLTVL.

The chain is built from TRBV6-1 and TRBJ2-2; 8 bases are a match to TRBD2. The junction had 5 bases not matched to a gene; V was cut back by 0 bases and J by 5 bases. The CDR3 spans 16 residues. Germline V gene lookup returns CDR1 MNHNS and CDR2 SASEGT. The CDR3 bases are TGTGCCAGCAGTGAAGCCACGGGGGGGCGAACCGGGGAGCTGTTTTTT. It specifies CASSEATGGRTGELFF.

This clonotype was recorded many times. The rearrangement links TRBV30 to TRBJ1-1; D gene ambiguous. The ends were cut back, 5 bases at V and 1 base at J, with 17 bases in the middle. The germline gives CDR1 GTSNPN, CDR2 SVGIG (reference sequence). The CDR3 has 15 residues. In DNA, the CDR3 is TGTGCCTGGGTGGGAGACGGGCCACCGAACACTGAAGCTTTCTTT. Protein sequence: CAWVGDGPPNTEAFF.

This clonotype has more than one count but fewer than ten. The J gene is TRBJ2-3, the V gene TRBV20-1; 7 bases line up with TRBD2. The CDR3 covers 12 residues. In germline, CDR1 is DFQATT, CDR2 SNEGSKA (reference sequence). As DNA, the CDR3 is TGCAGCAGCGGGGTTGGCACAGATACGCAGTATTTT. Protein: CSSGVGTDTQYF.

The chain joins TRBV5-1 to TRBJ2-7; perhaps TRBD2 as D (5 bases). Per the germline V gene, CDR1 is SGHRS and CDR2 is YFSETQ. The CDR3 is 12 residues long. The V end was cut by 7 bases, the J end by 2 bases, with 10 bases between. The CDR3 DNA reads as TGCGCCAGCGGAGGCGCCGCCTACGAGCAGTACTTC. It encodes CASGGAAYEQYF.